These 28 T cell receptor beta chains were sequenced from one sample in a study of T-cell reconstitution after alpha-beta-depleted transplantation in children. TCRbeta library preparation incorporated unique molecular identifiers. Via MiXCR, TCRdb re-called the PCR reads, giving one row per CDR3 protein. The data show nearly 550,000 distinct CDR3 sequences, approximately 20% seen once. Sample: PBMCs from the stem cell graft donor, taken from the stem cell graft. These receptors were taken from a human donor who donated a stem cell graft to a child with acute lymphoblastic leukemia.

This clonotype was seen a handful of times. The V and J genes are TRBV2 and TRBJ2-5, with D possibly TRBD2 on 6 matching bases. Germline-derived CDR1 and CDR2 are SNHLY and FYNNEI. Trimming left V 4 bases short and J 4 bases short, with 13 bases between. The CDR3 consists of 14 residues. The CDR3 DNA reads TGTGCCAGCAGTGCGCAGGGACTTCGAGAGACCCAGTACTTC. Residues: CASSAQGLRETQYF. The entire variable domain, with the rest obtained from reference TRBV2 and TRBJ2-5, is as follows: EPEVTQTPSHQVTQMGQEVILRCVPISNHLYFYWYRQILGQKVEFLVSFYNNEISEKSEIFDDQFSVERPDGSNFTLKIRSTKLEDSAMYFCASSAQGLRETQYFGPGTRLLVL.

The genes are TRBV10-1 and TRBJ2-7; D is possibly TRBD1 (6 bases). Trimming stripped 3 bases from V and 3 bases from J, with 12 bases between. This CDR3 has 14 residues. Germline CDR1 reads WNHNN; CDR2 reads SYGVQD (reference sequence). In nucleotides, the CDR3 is TGCGCCAGCAGTGACCACCAGGACAGCTACGAGCAGTACTTC. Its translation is CASSDHQDSYEQYF.

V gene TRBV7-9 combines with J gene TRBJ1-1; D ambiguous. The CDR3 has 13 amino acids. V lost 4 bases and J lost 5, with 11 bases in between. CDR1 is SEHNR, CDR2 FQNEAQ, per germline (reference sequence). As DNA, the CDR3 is TGTGCCAGCAGCTCTTCACAGTGGACTGAAGCTTTCTTT. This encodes CASSSSQWTEAFF.

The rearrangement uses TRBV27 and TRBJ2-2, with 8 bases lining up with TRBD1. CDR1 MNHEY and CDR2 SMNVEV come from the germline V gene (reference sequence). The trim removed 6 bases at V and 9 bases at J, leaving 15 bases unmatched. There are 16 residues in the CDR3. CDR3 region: CASSLPPFRTGRELFF. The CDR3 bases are TGTGCCAGCAGCCTTCCCCCCTTCAGGACAGGGAGGGAGCTGTTTTTT.

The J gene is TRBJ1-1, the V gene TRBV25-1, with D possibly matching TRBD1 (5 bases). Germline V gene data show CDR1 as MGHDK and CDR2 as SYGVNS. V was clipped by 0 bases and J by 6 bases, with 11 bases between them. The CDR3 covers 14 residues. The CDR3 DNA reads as TGTGCCAGCAGTGAATATCTTATGGGGGCTGAAGCTTTCTTT. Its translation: CASSEYLMGAEAFF. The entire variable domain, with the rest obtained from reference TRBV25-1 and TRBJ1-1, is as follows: EADIYQTPRYLVIGTGKKITLECSQTMGHDKMYWYQQDPGMELHLIHYSYGVNSTEKGDLSSESTVSRIRTEHFPLTLESARPSHTSQYLCASSEYLMGAEAFFGQGTRLTVV.

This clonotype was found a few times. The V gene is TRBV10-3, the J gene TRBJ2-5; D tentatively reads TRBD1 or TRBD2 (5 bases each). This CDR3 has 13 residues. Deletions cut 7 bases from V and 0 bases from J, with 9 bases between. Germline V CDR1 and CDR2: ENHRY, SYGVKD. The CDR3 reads CAIKGDDQETQYF. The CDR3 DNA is TGTGCCATCAAAGGGGACGACCAAGAGACCCAGTACTTC.

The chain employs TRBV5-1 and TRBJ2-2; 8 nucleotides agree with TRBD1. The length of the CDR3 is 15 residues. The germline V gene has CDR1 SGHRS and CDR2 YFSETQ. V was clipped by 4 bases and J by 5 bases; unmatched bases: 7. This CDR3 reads CASSGRTGQTGELFF. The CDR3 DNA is TGCGCCAGCAGCGGGCGGACAGGGCAGACCGGGGAGCTGTTTTTT. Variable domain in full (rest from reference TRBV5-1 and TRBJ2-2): KAGVTQTPRYLIKTRGQQVTLSCSPISGHRSVSWYQQTPGQGLQFLFEYFSETQRNKGNFPGRFSGRQFSNSRSEMNVSTLELGDSALYLCASSGRTGQTGELFFGEGSRLTVL.

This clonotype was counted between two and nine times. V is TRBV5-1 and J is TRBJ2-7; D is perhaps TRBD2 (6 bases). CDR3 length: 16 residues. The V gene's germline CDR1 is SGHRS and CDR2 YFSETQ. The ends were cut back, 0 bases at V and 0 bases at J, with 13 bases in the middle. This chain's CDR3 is CASSLEAGTYSYEQYF. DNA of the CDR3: TGCGCCAGCAGCTTGGAGGCAGGGACTTACTCCTACGAGCAGTACTTC.

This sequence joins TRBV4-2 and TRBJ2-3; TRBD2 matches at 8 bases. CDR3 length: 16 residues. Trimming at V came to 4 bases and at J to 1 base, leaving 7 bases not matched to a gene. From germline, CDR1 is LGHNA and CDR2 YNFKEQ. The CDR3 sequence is CASSLLAGWGTDTQYF. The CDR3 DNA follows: TGTGCCAGCAGCCTCCTAGCGGGTTGGGGCACAGATACGCAGTATTTT.

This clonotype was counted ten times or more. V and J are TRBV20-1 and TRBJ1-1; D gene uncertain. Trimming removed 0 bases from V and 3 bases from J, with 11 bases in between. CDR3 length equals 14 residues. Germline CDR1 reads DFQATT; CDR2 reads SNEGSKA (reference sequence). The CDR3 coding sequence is TGCAGTGCTAGAGACCCTCAGGTCGACACTGAAGCTTTCTTT. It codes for CSARDPQVDTEAFF.

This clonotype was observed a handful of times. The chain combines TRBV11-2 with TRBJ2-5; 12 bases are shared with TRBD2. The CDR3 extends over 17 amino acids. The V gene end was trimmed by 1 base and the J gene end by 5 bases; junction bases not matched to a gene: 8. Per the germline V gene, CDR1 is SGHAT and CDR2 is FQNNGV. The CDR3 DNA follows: TGTGCCAGCAGCTTAGTTCTAGCGGGAGGGCCCAGTGAGACCCAGTACTTC. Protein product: CASSLVLAGGPSETQYF.

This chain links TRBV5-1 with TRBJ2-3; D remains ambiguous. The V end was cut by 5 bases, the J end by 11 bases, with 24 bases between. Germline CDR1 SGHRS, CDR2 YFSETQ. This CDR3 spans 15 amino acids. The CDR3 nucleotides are TGCGCCAGCAGTTTTCTGATAGGTGAACGAGCCCTGCAGTATTTT. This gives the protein CASSFLIGERALQYF.

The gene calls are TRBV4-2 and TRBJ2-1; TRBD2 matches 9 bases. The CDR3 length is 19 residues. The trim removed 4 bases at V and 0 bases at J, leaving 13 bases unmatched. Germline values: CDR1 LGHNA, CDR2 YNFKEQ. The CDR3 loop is CASSPSGGLAGVSYNEQFF. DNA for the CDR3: TGTGCCAGCAGCCCCTCAGGTGGCTTAGCGGGGGTCTCCTACAATGAGCAGTTCTTC.

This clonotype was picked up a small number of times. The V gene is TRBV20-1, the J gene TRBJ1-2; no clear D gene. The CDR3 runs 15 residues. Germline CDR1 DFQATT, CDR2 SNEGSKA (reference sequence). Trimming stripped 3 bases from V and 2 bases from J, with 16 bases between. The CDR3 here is CSASVELSGNYGYTF. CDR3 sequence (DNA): TGCAGTGCTAGTGTCGAATTATCGGGGAACTATGGCTACACCTTC.

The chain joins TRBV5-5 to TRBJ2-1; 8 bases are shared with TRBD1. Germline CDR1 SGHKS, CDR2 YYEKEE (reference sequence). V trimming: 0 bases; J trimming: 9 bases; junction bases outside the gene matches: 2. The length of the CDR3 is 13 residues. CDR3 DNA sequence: TGTGCCAGCAGCTTGGGGACAGGGACTGAGCAGTTCTTC. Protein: CASSLGTGTEQFF.

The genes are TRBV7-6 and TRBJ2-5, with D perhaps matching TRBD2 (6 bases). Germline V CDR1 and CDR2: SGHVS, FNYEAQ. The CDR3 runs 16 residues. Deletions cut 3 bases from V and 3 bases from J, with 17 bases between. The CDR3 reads CASSLRDLTPEETQYF. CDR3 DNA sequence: TGTGCCAGCAGCTTGAGGGACTTAACCCCAGAAGAGACCCAGTACTTC.

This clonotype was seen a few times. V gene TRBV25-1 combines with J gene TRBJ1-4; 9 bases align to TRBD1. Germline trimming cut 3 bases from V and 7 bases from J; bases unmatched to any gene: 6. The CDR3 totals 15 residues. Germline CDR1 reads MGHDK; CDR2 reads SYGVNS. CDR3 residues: CASSEGDRVIEKLFF. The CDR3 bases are TGTGCCAGCAGTGAGGGGGACAGGGTAATTGAAAAACTGTTTTTT.

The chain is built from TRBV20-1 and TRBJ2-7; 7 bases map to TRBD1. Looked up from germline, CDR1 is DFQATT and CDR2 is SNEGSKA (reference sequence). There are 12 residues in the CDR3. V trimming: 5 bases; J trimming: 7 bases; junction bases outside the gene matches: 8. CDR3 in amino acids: CSAWRQGREQYF. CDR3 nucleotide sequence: TGCAGTGCTTGGAGACAGGGAAGGGAGCAGTACTTC.

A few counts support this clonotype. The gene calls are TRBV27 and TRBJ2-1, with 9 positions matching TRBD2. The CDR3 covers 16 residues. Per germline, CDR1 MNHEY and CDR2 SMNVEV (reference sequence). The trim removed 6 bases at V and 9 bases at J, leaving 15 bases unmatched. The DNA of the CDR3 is TGTGCCAGCAGGCCCGGGACTAGCAGCCTCCTCAGTGAGCAGTTCTTC. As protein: CASRPGTSSLLSEQFF.

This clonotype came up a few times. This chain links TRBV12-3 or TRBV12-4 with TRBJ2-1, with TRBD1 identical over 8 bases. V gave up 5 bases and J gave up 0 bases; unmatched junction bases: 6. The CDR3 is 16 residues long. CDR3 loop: CASSPAQGVSYNEQFF. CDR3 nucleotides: TGTGCCAGCAGTCCAGCACAGGGGGTCTCCTACAATGAGCAGTTCTTC.

For the CDR3, the DNA is TGTGCCAGCAGTTTACATCCGGGGGCGGGTGGCTACACCTTC. It codes for CASSLHPGAGGYTF. The rearrangement uses TRBV27 and TRBJ1-2; TRBD1 might be the D (6 bases). CDR3 length: 14 residues. V lost 2 bases, J lost 7 bases, and 14 bases lay in between. Germline V gene data show CDR1 as MNHEY and CDR2 as SMNVEV (reference sequence).

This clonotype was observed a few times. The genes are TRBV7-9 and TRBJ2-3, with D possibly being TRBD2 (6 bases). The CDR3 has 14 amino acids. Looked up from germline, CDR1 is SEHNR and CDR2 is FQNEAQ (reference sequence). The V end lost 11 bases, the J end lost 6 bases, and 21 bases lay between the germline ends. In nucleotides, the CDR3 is TGTGCCGGAAGACCGGGACTCTCCCCGGATACGCAGTATTTT. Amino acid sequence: CAGRPGLSPDTQYF.

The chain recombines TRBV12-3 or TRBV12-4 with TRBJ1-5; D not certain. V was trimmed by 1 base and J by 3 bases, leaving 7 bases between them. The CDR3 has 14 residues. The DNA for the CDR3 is TGTGCCAGCAGTTTAGTCGGGGACAATCAGCCCCAGCATTTT. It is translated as CASSLVGDNQPQHF.

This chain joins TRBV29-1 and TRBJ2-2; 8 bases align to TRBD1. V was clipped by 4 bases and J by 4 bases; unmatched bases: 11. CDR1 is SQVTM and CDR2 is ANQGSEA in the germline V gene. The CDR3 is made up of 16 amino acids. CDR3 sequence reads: CSVGTGPNDITGELFF. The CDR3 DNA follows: TGCAGCGTTGGGACAGGGCCCAACGATATCACCGGGGAGCTGTTTTTT.

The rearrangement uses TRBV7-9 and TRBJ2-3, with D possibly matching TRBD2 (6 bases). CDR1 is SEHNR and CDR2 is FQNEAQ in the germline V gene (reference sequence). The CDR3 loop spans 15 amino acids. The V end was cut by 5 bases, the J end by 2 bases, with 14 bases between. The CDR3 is CASSPVADPTDTQYF. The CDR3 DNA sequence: TGTGCCAGCAGCCCTGTAGCGGATCCCACAGATACGCAGTATTTT.

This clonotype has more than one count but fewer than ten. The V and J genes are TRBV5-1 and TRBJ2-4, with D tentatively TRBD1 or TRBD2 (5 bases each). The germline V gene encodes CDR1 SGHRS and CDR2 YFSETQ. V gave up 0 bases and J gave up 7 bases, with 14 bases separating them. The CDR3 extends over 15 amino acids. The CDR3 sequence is CASSLDAGAENIQYF. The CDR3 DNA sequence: TGCGCCAGCAGCTTGGATGCCGGGGCGGAGAACATTCAGTACTTC.

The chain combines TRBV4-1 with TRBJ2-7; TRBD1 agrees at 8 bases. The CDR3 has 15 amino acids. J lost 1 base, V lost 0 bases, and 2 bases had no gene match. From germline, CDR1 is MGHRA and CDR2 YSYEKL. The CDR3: CASSQEGQASYEQYF. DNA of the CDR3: TGCGCCAGCAGCCAAGAGGGACAGGCTTCCTACGAGCAGTACTTC.

The CDR3 sequence is CASSQESSGTPYEQYF. Here the CDR3 DNA reads TGTGCCAGCAGCCAAGAAAGCTCCGGGACACCCTACGAGCAGTACTTC. This chain links TRBV7-9 with TRBJ2-7; possible D gene TRBD1, 6 bases. Trimming took off 5 bases at V and 2 bases at J, with 19 bases between the two ends. Germline CDR1 reads SEHNR; CDR2 reads FQNEAQ (reference sequence). CDR3 length: 16 residues.